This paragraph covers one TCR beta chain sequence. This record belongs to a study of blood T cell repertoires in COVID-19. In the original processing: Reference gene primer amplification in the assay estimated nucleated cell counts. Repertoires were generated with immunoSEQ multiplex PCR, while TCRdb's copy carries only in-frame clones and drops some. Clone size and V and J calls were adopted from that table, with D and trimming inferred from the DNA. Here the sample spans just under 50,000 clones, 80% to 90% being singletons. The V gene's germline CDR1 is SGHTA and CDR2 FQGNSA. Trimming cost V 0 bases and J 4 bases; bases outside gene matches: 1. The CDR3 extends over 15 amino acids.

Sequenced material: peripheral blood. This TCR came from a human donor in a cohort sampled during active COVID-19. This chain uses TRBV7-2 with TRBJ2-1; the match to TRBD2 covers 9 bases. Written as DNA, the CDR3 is TGTGCCAGCAGCTTAGCGACTAGCGGTTACAATGAGCAGTTCTTC. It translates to CASSLATSGYNEQFF. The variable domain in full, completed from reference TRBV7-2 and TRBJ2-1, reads GAGVSQSPSNKVTEKGKDVELRCDPISGHTALYWYRQSLGQGLEFLIYFQGNSAPDKSGLPSDRFSAERTGGSVSTLTIQRTQQEDSAVYLCASSLATSGYNEQFFGPGTRLTVL.